This entry is about one T cell receptor (beta chain). Its recognized antigen is unknown. The sample holds no much larger clone one base away, and base qualities are not on file. The same CDR3 arises from other DNA sequences in this sample as well. The data were taken from a study of shared clonotypes between healthy human individuals (TCRdb year 2020). Regarding the complete study: The cohort comprised a couple of women and a few men aged 18 to 49 years. For each donor, CD4 naive and CD4 memory were each given three plates, CD8 naive was given two plates, and CD8 memory was given one plate. To estimate repertoire size and how much clonotypes are shared between individuals, the study performed deep sequencing of blood TCR repertoires from a few healthy adults. Libraries were prepared and TCR repertoires were sequenced by different laboratories using diverse techniques, in order to increase sequencing depth and limit assay-specific biases. Between about 0.8 and 9 billion PBMCs per donor were obtained by leukapheresis.

V is reduced by 5 bases and J by 4 bases, leaving a spacing of 6 bases between them. Its CDR3 holds 11 amino acids, cysteine through phenylalanine. The kept DNA is CDR3 alone, 33 bases in frame from the first base. The CDR1 and CDR2 encoded by the germline V gene (reference sequence) are SEHNR and FQNEAQ. TCR CDR3 regions were amplified from genomic DNA by multiplex PCR using the deep immunoSEQ assay. Genomic DNA extracted from each cell subset was distributed evenly over all wells of several immunoSEQ 96-well plates, and each plate served as one replicate. For sorted subsets, each replicate PCR was loaded with around 220 ng genomic DNA, equivalent to some 27,000 T cell genomes. Purified libraries were measured with a Qubit 3.0 fluorometer, size-checked on a Bioanalyzer 2100, and measured again with the KAPA Library Quantification kit. Every immunoSEQ 96-well plate was sequenced on a separate single-read 150-cycle Illumina NextSeq 550 flow cell. Per the source publication's procedure: Because only junctional sequences without quality scores were contained in the immunoSEQ output, filtering matching that applied to full-length reads could not be performed. Sequences were annotated with PyIR, a Python wrapper for IgBLAST v1.9, using IMGT germline references to assign V/J genes and CDR3. Reads were removed for weak V/J assignments (E-value above 1e-6), missing CDR3, stop codons, out-of-frame junctions, or ambiguous translated residues. A V3J clonotype was defined by an identical inferred V gene, J gene, and CDR3 amino acid sequence. Percentage overlap between repertoires was computed as shared unique clonotypes divided by the size of the smaller repertoire. Repertoire richness was assessed with RTK rarefaction, the Chao1 estimator, and Recon v2.1 estimates of unobserved clonotypes. OLGA was used to compute generation probabilities for all TCRbeta clonotypes that the gDNA method yielded from several donors. TCRdb obtained this table from immuneACCESS and retained in-frame rearrangements with V and J assigned. These tables miss some clones; where compared with another copy, unresolved V genes account for less than half of the shortfall, and the remainder is unexplained. D and trimming come from the DNA, and the V and J calls and clone size come from that table. The sample table records approximately 2,200,000 clones; approximately 94% of these occur just once. The leading ten clones occupy roughly 1.8% of the sample.

The investigation overall reported the following: Rarefaction of sorted-subset datasets indicated incomplete sequencing despite the large sequencing depth. The genetic and exposure-history diversity represented was limited by the small number of donors. Compared with non-shared clonotypes, clonotypes shared by all four sorted-subset donors had higher generation probabilities. Larger estimated clonotype richness was generally found for naive subsets than for memory subsets. Pairwise subsampling indicated that sequencing depth was expected to affect the degree of clonotype sharing among donors. Sampling was restricted to blood, and TCR repertoires in tissue are likely to differ from TCR repertoires in blood. When several donors were compared, the shared fraction of clonotypes was 5% to 6.5% for naive CD4, around 3.5% for naive CD8, about 2.4% for memory CD4, and 0.35% to 0.4% for memory CD8.

CD8 naive samples were CD45RO-negative cells positively selected for CCR7, giving a CD45RA+CCR7+ population that excluded TemRA cells. The donors were healthy, HIV-negative adults with no recently reported acute infections or vaccinations. All donors were Caucasian adults living in Nashville, Tennessee, USA. Blood was collected by leukapheresis, and PBMCs were isolated by Ficoll-Histopaque density gradient centrifugation and then cryopreserved in liquid nitrogen vapor phase. Purity and quantity of every magnetically sorted T cell population were checked by analytical flow cytometry. Genomic DNA was isolated from every sorted fraction and measured by UV absorbance on a Nanodrop 2000c.

Sequencing input: naive CD8+ T cells from PBMCs. This specimen's cell subset or site label, per the study, means: CD45RA+CCR7+. The chain links TRBV7-9 with TRBJ2-7; a confident D gene designation cannot be given. This receptor was obtained from a man between 18 and 29 years old in good health. Some clones in this sample may be carry-over from other donors' samples. Here the CDR3 is given as CASSPTYEQYF. In nucleotides, the sequence is TGTGCCAGCAGCCCAACATACGAGCAGTACTTC. Reference TRBV7-9 and TRBJ2-7 genes cover what lies past the CDR3, so the full variable domain is DTGVSQNPRHKITKRGQNVTFRCDPISEHNRLYWYRQTLGQGPEFLTYFQNEAQLEKSRLLSDRFSAERPKGSFSTLEIQRTEQGDSAMYLCASSPTYEQYFGPGTRLTVT.